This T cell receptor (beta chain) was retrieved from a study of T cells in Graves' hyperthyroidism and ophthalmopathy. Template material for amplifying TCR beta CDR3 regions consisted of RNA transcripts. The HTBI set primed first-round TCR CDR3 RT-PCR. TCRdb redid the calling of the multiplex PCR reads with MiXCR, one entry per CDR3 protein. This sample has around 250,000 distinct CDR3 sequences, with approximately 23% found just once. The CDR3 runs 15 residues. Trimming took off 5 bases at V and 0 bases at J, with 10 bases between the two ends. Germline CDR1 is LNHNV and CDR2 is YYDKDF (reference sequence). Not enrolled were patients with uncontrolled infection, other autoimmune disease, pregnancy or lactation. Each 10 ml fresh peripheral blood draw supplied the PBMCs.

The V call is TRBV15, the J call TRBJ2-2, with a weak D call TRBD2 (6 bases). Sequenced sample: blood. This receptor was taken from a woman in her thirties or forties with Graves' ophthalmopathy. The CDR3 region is CATSPGVPNTGELFF. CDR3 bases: TGTGCCACCAGCCCGGGGGTCCCGAACACCGGGGAGCTGTTTTTT.